The T cell receptor (beta chain) under discussion was sequenced for a study of ipilimumab plus nivolumab after autologous stem cell transplantation. About the research overall: Typical patient got roughly 5 ipilimumab doses and roughly 8 nivolumab doses (median).

This CDR3 contains 16 residues. Germline V gives CDR1 SGHAT, CDR2 FQNNGV. J gave up 1 base and V 5 bases, and 7 bases lay outside the gene matches. Assay: immunoSEQ multiplex PCR; the TCRdb copy retains only in-frame clones and omits some. The sample holds about 17,000 clones, around four fifths seen once. The sample here was PBMCs, taken in a trial of ipilimumab plus nivolumab as post-transplant consolidation. This TCR was recovered from a male donor with diffuse large B-cell lymphoma. This sequence joins TRBV11-2 and TRBJ2-5, with 10 bases aligning to TRBD1. The CDR3 spells CASSVTGTGAQETQYF. The CDR3 DNA reads TGTGCCAGCAGCGTCACCGGGACAGGGGCCCAAGAGACCCAGTACTTC.